This T cell receptor (beta chain) originates from a study of response to subunit inactivated influenza vaccine. The germline V gene encodes CDR1 MDHEN and CDR2 SYDVKM. The V end was cut by 2 bases, the J end by 6 bases, with 11 bases between. CDR3 size: 13 residues. TCRdb used MiXCR to reprocess the RT-PCR reads, holding one entry per CDR3 protein. The table records about 170,000 distinct CDR3 sequences, about 12% of them present only once. Only a few counts were recorded for this clonotype. A further study also used this sample, focusing on T cells expressing NK-cell markers. From that report: UMI-tagged 5'RACE template switching yielded the TCR beta cDNA. What restricted sorting to alpha-beta TCR T cells in several experiments was an anti-gamma-delta TCR antibody. The CD3+CD56-NKG2C+ fraction was also led by these clonotypes in a few donors. Unclear, still, was the HCMV specificity of the expanded NKG2C+ T cell clones.

The chain has TRBV28 and TRBJ2-7; D remains ambiguous. The starting material was CD8+ T cells sorted from PBMCs, obtained 11 to 12 days after vaccination. The receptor comes from a man aged 50-59 years who received an inactivated influenza vaccine. The CDR3 nucleotides read TGTGCCAGCAGTTTAACAGATCCAGGCGAGCAGTACTTC. Protein product: CASSLTDPGEQYF.